This T cell receptor (beta chain) was documented in a study of blood T cell repertoires in COVID-19. In the study overall: Samples representing acute and convalescent COVID-19 were sourced from the United States, Italy and Spain. PBMCs, B-cell-depleted T cells, or T cells were the source of the cDNA or gDNA that made up the material.

Original processing notes: Quantification of nucleated cells was approximated via reference gene primer amplification. Here immunoSEQ multiplex PCR was the method, and the copy in TCRdb shows in-frame clones only, minus some. V and J calls and clone size follow that table, whereas D and trimming were derived from the DNA. The sample contains tens of thousands of clones, roughly 92% of which appear only once. The sequencing sample was made of peripheral blood. The clonotype was recovered from an older woman with active COVID-19.

This chain's CDR3 is CASLKAGGPPPYNEQFF. CDR3 coding DNA: TGTGCCAGCTTAAAGGCGGGAGGGCCTCCCCCCTACAATGAGCAGTTCTTC. The chain has TRBV2 and TRBJ2-1; 9 positions match TRBD2. The CDR3 totals 17 residues. Germline loops: CDR1 SNHLY, CDR2 FYNNEI. J lost 2 bases, V lost 8 bases, and 13 bases had no gene match.